This TCR beta chain derives from a study of blood T cell repertoires in COVID-19. The method was immunoSEQ multiplex PCR; TCRdb's version includes in-frame clones alone and lacks a portion of them. Altogether some 49,000 clones are present, 65% to 90% being singletons, with the ten largest covering approximately 3%. This clone was observed a single time. The receptor comes from a woman aged 55 to 70 with acute or convalescent COVID-19. The sample taken for sequencing was peripheral blood.

The CDR3 nucleotides are TGTGCCAGCAGTCCCTCGGCGGGGGCGGGCAATCAGCCCCAGCATTTT. Protein: CASSPSAGAGNQPQHF. The J gene is TRBJ1-5, the V gene TRBV28; maybe TRBD1 (6 bases). Germline CDR1 is MDHEN and CDR2 is SYDVKM. V lost 5 bases and J 2 bases, leaving 16 bases between the germline ends. This CDR3 has 16 amino acids.